Below, 15 T cell receptor beta chains from the same sample are listed, as sequenced in a study of T cell repertoires in cytomegalovirus infection. TCRdb re-analysed the reads in MiXCR, keeping a single row per CDR3 protein. The repertoire holds 400,000 or so distinct CDR3 sequences, less than 20% seen once, with approximately 10% in the top ten. The source material was PBMCs. Receptors were obtained from a human donor in good health (CMV status not recorded). Some clones in this sample may be carry-over from other donors' samples.

This clonotype came up many times. This chain links TRBV12-3 or TRBV12-4 with TRBJ2-7, with 13 bases aligning to TRBD2. J lost 2 bases, V lost 6 bases, and 4 bases had no gene match. The CDR3 runs to 15 residues. CDR3 protein: CASRPGLAGAYEQYF. The CDR3 DNA sequence: TGTGCCAGCAGACCCGGACTAGCGGGAGCCTACGAGCAGTACTTC.

This clonotype was recorded at least ten times. Here the CDR3 DNA reads TGTGCCACCAGCAGAGGACAGTTCTATGGCTACACCTTC. It yields the protein CATSRGQFYGYTF. This chain uses TRBV15 with TRBJ1-2; D possibly corresponds to TRBD1 (5 bases). There are 13 residues in the CDR3. Germline-derived CDR1 and CDR2 are LNHNV and YYDKDF (reference sequence). Trimming took 1 base from V and 4 from J, leaving 7 bases between them.

This clonotype showed up just a few times. The chain is built from TRBV7-3 and TRBJ2-3, with TRBD2 as a possible D gene (6 bases). Germline lookup yields CDR1 SGHTA and CDR2 FQGTGA. The CDR3 covers 14 residues. V lost 4 bases, J lost 1 base, and 9 bases lay in between. The CDR3 DNA sequence: TGTGCCAGCAGCTACGGGAGTGGCACAGATACGCAGTATTTT. Its protein is CASSYGSGTDTQYF. Full variable domain (rest looked up from reference TRBV7-3 and TRBJ2-3): GAGVSQTPSNKVTEKGKYVELRCDPISGHTALYWYRQSLGQGPEFLIYFQGTGAADDSGLPNDRFFAVRPEGSVSTLKIQRTERGDSAVYLCASSYGSGTDTQYFGPGTRLTVL.

The rearrangement joins TRBV20-1 to TRBJ2-1; 7 positions match TRBD2. Looked up from germline, CDR1 is DFQATT and CDR2 is SNEGSKA (reference sequence). Losses at the gene ends were 1 base for V and 2 bases for J; bases not matched to a gene: 8. This CDR3 contains 16 residues. The CDR3 nucleotides are TGCAGTGCTAGAGCGAGTAGACTAGCTCCCTACAATGAGCAGTTCTTC. The encoded protein is CSARASRLAPYNEQFF.

This clonotype was observed at least ten times. This chain uses TRBV10-3 with TRBJ2-2; 10 bases are a match to TRBD2. The CDR3 has 14 residues. Trimming cost V 8 bases and J 3 bases; bases outside gene matches: 3. CDR1 is ENHRY, CDR2 SYGVKD, per germline. The CDR3 nucleotides read TGTGCCATCGGGACTAGCGCTTACACCGGGGAGCTGTTTTTT. It specifies CAIGTSAYTGELFF.

This clonotype was counted only a few times. The DNA for the CDR3 is TGTGCCAGCATTAGGGATTCGAACACTGAAGCTTTCTTT. It translates to CASIRDSNTEAFF. V and J are TRBV2 and TRBJ1-1; D unclear. Germline V lookup: CDR1 SNHLY, CDR2 FYNNEI. The CDR3 spans 13 residues. V was pared by 7 bases and J by 1 base, with 10 bases between.

The sample holds many counts of this clonotype. The chain uses TRBV9 and TRBJ1-3; D remains ambiguous. CDR3 length: 17 residues. Germline CDR1 reads SGDLS; CDR2 reads YYNGEE. V dropped 2 bases and J dropped 0 bases, with 15 bases sitting between them. The DNA for the CDR3 is TGTGCCAGCAGCGTCGAGAGAGGTTCAGCCTCTGGAAACACCATATATTTT. Its protein product is CASSVERGSASGNTIYF.

The genes are TRBV11-2 and TRBJ2-3, with 10 nucleotides matching TRBD2. Germline CDR1 reads SGHAT; CDR2 reads FQNNGV. The CDR3 is made up of 13 amino acids. The V gene end was trimmed by 3 bases and the J gene end by 8 bases; junction bases not matched to a gene: 2. The chain's CDR3 is CASSLLAGATQYF. The CDR3 DNA sequence: TGTGCCAGCAGCTTGCTAGCGGGAGCTACGCAGTATTTT.

There are many counts of this clonotype. The chain employs TRBV7-8 and TRBJ1-1; D unclear. This CDR3 spans 14 amino acids. Germline assignment: CDR1 SGHVS and CDR2 FQNEAQ. The V gene lost 3 bases and the J gene lost 1 base, with 9 bases spanning the gap. The CDR3 nucleotides read TGTGCCAGCAGCTTTAGAGGAAAGAACACTGAAGCTTTCTTT. Encoded protein: CASSFRGKNTEAFF. The entire variable domain, with the rest obtained from reference TRBV7-8 and TRBJ1-1, is as follows: GAGVSQSPRYKVAKRGQDVALRCDPISGHVSLFWYQQALGQGPEFLTYFQNEAQLDKSGLPSDRFFAERPEGSVSTLKIQRTQQEDSAVYLCASSFRGKNTEAFFGQGTRLTVV.

This clonotype was counted at least ten times. The rearrangement links TRBV7-2 to TRBJ1-3; possible D gene TRBD1, 5 bases. V lost 1 base and J lost 2, with 15 bases in between. Germline V gene lookup returns CDR1 SGHTA and CDR2 FQGNSA. This CDR3 is built from 17 residues. CDR3 residues: CASSLVSGRDAGNTIYF. DNA of the CDR3: TGTGCCAGCAGCTTAGTCTCGGGCAGGGACGCTGGAAACACCATATATTTT.

This clonotype was seen at least ten times. CDR3 in DNA: TGTGCCAGCAGCCCGACTCTCGGCACAGATACGCAGTATTTT. Translation: CASSPTLGTDTQYF. The chain joins TRBV7-2 to TRBJ2-3; D is unresolved. With 5 bases removed from V and 1 base from J, the gap between germline ends came to 10 bases. Germline lookup yields CDR1 SGHTA and CDR2 FQGNSA. The CDR3 is 14 residues long.

The sample holds many counts of this clonotype. V is TRBV11-2 and J is TRBJ2-3; possibly TRBD2 for D (5 bases). The length of the CDR3 is 13 residues. V lost 6 bases and J lost 2, with 9 bases in between. Germline CDR1 reads SGHAT; CDR2 reads FQNNGV. This CDR3 reads CASRTRYTDTQYF. The CDR3 region has the DNA TGTGCCAGCAGAACTAGATACACAGATACGCAGTATTTT.

The V call is TRBV20-1, the J call TRBJ1-6; D call uncertain. The CDR3 is 14 residues long. The V gene lost 7 bases and the J gene lost 7 bases, with 17 bases spanning the gap. CDR1 DFQATT and CDR2 SNEGSKA come from the germline V gene (reference sequence). CDR3 nucleotide sequence: TGCAGTGTAATCGAGGCAGTTCGAAATTCACCCCTCCACTTT. Residues: CSVIEAVRNSPLHF.

The chain carries TRBV19 and TRBJ2-7; D could derive from TRBD1 or TRBD2 (5 bases each). CDR1 LNHDA and CDR2 SQIVND come from the germline V gene (reference sequence). CDR3 length equals 15 residues. The V end lost 7 bases, the J end lost 3 bases, and 19 bases lay between the germline ends. The CDR3 bases are TGTGCCAGTACACAATCGGGGCAGGGAGTCTACGAGCAGTACTTC. This gives the protein CASTQSGQGVYEQYF.

This clonotype has a handful of counts. V is TRBV20-1 and J is TRBJ2-7, with 7 bases fitting TRBD2. The CDR3 has 15 residues. V trimming: 0 bases; J trimming: 1 base; junction bases outside the gene matches: 6. CDR1 and CDR2 from the germline V gene are DFQATT and SNEGSKA (reference sequence). The CDR3 here is CSARDPREGSYEQYF. Here the CDR3 DNA reads TGCAGTGCTAGAGATCCGAGGGAGGGGTCCTACGAGCAGTACTTC.